This record looks at one T cell receptor beta chain sequence and its context. The antigen is undetermined. This sample is drawn from a study of cytomegalovirus exposure and HLA in healthy donors. General study findings and limits: In a later analysis, parvovirus B19, influenza, CMV and Epstein-Barr virus appeared linked to several top co-occurrence clusters.

The PCR had 60 Vbeta and 13 Jbeta primers. Sequencing was performed with immunoSEQ multiplex PCR; in TCRdb, only in-frame clones are kept and a portion is missing. Among approximately 190,000 clones listed, 65% to 90% were seen once. The V end lost 10 bases, the J end lost 0 bases, and 26 bases lay between the germline ends. Germline values: CDR1 SGHRS, CDR2 YFSETQ. The CDR3 sequence is 18 residues long. The genes are TRBV5-1 and TRBJ1-5; perhaps TRBD1 as D (5 bases). This sequence was found in a man between 40 and 49 years old in good health and CMV-seropositive. The sequencing sample was made of PBMCs. The CDR3 protein is CAGPRPGHKEYSNQPQHF. The DNA for the CDR3 is TGCGCCGGACCTCGTCCAGGGCATAAAGAGTATAGCAATCAGCCCCAGCATTTT.